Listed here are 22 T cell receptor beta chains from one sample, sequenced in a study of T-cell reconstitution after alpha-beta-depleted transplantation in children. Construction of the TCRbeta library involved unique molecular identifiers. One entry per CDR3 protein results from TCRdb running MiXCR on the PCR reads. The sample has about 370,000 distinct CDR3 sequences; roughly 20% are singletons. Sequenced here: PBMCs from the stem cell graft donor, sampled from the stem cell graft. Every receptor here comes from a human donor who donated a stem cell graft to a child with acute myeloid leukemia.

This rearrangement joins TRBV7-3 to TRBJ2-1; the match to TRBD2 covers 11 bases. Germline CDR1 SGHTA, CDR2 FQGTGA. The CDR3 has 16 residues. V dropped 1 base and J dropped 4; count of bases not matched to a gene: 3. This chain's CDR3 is CASSLRGLAGYNEQFF. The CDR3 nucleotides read TGTGCCAGCAGCTTAAGAGGACTAGCGGGTTACAATGAGCAGTTCTTC.

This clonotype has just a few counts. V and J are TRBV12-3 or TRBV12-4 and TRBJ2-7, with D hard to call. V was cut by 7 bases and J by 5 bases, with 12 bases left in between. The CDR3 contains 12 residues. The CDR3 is CASTTPPDEQYF. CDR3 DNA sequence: TGTGCCAGCACCACCCCCCCCGACGAGCAGTACTTC.

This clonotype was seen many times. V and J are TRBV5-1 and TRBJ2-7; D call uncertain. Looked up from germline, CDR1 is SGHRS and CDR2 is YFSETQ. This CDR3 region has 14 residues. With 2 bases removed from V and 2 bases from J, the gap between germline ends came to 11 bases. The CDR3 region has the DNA TGCGCCAGCAGCTTCGATGGCGGACCCTACGAGCAGTACTTC. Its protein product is CASSFDGGPYEQYF. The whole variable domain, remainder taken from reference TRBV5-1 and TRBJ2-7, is KAGVTQTPRYLIKTRGQQVTLSCSPISGHRSVSWYQQTPGQGLQFLFEYFSETQRNKGNFPGRFSGRQFSNSRSEMNVSTLELGDSALYLCASSFDGGPYEQYFGPGTRLTVT.

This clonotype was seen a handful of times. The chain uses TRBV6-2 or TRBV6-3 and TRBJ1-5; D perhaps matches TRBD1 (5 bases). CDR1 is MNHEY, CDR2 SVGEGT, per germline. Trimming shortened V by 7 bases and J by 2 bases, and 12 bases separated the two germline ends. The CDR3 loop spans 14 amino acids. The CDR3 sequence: CASTGRWGNQPQHF. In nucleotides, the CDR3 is TGTGCCAGCACAGGGAGATGGGGCAATCAGCCCCAGCATTTT.

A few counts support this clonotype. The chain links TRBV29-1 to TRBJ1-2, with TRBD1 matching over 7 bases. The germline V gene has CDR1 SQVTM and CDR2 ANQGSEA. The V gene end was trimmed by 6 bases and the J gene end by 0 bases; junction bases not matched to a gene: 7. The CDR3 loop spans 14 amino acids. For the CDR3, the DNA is TGCAGCGTGAAACAGGGGACAGCTAACTATGGCTACACCTTC. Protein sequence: CSVKQGTANYGYTF. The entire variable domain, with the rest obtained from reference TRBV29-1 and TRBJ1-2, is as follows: SAVISQKPSRDICQRGTSLTIQCQVDSQVTMMFWYRQQPGQSLTLIATANQGSEATYESGFVIDKFPISRPNLTFSTLTVSNMSPEDSSIYLCSVKQGTANYGYTFGSGTRLTVV.

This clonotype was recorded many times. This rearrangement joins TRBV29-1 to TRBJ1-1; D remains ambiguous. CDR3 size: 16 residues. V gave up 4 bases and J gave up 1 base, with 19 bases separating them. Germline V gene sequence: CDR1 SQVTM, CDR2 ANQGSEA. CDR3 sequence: CSVASPSGYSNTEAFF. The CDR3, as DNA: TGCAGCGTTGCTTCTCCCAGTGGGTATTCGAACACTGAAGCTTTCTTT. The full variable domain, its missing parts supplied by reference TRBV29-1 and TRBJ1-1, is SAVISQKPSRDICQRGTSLTIQCQVDSQVTMMFWYRQQPGQSLTLIATANQGSEATYESGFVIDKFPISRPNLTFSTLTVSNMSPEDSSIYLCSVASPSGYSNTEAFFGQGTRLTVV.

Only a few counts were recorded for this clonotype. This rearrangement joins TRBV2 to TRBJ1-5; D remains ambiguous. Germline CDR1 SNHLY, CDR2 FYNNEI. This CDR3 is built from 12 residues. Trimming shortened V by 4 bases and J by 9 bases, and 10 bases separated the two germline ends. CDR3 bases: TGTGCCAGCAGTGGATCTGGGTGGCCCCAGCATTTT. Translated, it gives CASSGSGWPQHF.

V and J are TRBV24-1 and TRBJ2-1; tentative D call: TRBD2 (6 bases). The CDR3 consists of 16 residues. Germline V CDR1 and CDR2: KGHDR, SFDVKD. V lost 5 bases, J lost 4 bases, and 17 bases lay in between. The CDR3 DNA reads TGTGCCACCAGTGGTCGAGGCGGGACTCAGTACAATGAGCAGTTCTTC. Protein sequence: CATSGRGGTQYNEQFF.

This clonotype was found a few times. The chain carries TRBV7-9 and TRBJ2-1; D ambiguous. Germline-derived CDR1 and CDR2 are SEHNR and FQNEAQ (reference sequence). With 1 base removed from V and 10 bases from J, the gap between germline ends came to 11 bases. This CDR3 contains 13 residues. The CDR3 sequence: CASSLEAPLEQFF. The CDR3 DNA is TGTGCCAGCAGCTTAGAGGCGCCGTTGGAGCAGTTCTTC.

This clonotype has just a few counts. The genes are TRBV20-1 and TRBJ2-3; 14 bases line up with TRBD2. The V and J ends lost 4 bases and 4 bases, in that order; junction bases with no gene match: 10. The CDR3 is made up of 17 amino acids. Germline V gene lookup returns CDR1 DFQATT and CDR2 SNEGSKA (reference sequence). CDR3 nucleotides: TGCAGTGCTACCCCCGGGACTAGCGGGAGTTCGGCAGATACGCAGTATTTT. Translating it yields CSATPGTSGSSADTQYF.

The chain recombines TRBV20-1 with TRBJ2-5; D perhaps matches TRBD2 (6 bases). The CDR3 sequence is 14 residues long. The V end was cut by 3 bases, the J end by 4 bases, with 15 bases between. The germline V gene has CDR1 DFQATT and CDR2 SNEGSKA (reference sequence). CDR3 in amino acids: CSASLWRAGETQYF. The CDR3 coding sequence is TGCAGTGCTAGCCTATGGAGGGCCGGAGAGACCCAGTACTTC.

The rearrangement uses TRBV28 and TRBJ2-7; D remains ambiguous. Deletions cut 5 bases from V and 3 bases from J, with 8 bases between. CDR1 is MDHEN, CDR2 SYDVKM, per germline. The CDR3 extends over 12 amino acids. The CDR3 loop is CASSIRFYEQYF. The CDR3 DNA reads TGTGCCAGCAGTATAAGATTCTACGAGCAGTACTTC. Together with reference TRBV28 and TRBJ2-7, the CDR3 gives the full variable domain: DVKVTQSSRYLVKRTGEKVFLECVQDMDHENMFWYRQDPGLGLRLIYFSYDVKMKEKGDIPEGYSVSREKKERFSLILESASTNQTSMYLCASSIRFYEQYFGPGTRLTVT.

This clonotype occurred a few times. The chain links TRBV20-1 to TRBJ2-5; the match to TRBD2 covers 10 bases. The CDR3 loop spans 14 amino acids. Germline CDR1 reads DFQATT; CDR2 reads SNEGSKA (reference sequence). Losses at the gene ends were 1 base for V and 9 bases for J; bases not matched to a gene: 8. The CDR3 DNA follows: TGCAGTGCTAGAGCCCCCACTAGCGGGACGCCCCAGTACTTC. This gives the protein CSARAPTSGTPQYF.

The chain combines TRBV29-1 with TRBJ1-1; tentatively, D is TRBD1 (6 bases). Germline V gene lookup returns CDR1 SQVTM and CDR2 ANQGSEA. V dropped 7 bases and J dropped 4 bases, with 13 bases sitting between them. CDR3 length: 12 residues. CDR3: CSAVLRGTEAFF. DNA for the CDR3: TGCAGCGCCGTGCTCAGGGGCACTGAAGCTTTCTTT.

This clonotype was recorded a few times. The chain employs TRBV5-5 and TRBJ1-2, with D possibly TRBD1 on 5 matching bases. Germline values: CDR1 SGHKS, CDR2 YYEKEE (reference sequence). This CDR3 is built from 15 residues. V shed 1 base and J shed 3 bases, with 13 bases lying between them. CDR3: CASSLLGAVDYGYTF. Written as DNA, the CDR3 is TGTGCCAGCAGCTTGTTAGGGGCAGTGGACTATGGCTACACCTTC.

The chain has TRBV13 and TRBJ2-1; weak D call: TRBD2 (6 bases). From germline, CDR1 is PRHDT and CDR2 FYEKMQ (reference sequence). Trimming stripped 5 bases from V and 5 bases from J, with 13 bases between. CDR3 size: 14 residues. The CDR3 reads CASSPVGRNNEQFF. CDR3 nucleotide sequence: TGTGCCAGCAGCCCCGTCGGGAGAAACAATGAGCAGTTCTTC.

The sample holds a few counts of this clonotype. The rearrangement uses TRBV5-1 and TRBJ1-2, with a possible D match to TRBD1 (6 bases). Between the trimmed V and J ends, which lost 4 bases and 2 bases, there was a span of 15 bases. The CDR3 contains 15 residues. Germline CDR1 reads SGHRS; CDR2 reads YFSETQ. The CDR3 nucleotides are TGCGCCAGCAGCGGAAAGACAGGCGCGAACTATGGCTACACCTTC. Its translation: CASSGKTGANYGYTF.

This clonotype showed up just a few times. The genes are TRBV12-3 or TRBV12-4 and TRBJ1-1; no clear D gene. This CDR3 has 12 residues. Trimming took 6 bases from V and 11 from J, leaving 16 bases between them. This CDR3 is CASSRGENPAFF. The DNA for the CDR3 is TGTGCCAGCAGCCGGGGAGAGAACCCGGCTTTCTTT.

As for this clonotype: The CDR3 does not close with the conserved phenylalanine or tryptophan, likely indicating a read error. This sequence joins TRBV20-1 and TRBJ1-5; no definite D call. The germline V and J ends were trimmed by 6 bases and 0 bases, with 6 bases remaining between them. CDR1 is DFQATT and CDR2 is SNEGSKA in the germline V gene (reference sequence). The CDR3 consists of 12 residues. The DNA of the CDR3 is TGCAGTGCCGGGAATAGCAATCAGCCCCAGCATTCT. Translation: CSAGNSNQPQHS.

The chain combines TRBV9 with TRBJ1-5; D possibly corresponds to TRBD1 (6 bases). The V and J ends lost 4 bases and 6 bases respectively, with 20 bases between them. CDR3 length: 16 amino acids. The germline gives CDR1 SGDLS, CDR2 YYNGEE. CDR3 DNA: TGTGCCAGCAGCCAAGGGGGAGCACAGGTTGGTCAGCCCCAGCATTTT. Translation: CASSQGGAQVGQPQHF.

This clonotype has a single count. The CDR3 region has the DNA TGCGCCAGCAGCGGGGACAGGGATCCCTACGAGCAGTACTTC. This sequence encodes CASSGDRDPYEQYF. The chain employs TRBV5-1 and TRBJ2-7, with 9 bases matching TRBD1. V lost 4 bases, J lost 2 bases, and 4 bases stayed unmatched. Germline lookup yields CDR1 SGHRS and CDR2 YFSETQ. The CDR3 extends over 14 amino acids.

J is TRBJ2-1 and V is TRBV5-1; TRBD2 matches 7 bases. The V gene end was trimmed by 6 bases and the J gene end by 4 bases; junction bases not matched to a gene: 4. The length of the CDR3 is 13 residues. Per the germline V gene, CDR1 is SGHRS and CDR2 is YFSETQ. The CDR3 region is CASTDGRYNEQFF. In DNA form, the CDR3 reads TGCGCCAGCACCGACGGGAGGTACAATGAGCAGTTCTTC.